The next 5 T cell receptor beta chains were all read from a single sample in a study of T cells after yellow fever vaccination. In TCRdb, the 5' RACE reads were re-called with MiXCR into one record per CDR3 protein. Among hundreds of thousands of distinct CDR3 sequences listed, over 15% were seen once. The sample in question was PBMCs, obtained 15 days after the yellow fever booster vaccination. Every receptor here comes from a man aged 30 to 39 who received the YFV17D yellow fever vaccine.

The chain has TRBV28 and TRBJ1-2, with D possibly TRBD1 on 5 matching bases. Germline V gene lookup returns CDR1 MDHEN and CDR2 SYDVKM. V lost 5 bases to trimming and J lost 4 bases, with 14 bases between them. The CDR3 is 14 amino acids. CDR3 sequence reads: CASSRPGRRYGYTF. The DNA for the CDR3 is TGTGCCAGCAGTCGACCGGGACGGCGCTATGGCTACACCTTC.

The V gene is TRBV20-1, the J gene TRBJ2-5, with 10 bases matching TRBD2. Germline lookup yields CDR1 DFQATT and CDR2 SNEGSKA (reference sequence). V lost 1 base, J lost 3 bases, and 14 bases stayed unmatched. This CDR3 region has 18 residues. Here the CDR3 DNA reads TGCAGTGCTAGAGGTGGGCTGGGACCTGGACTAGCGGAAGAGACCCAGTACTTC. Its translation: CSARGGLGPGLAEETQYF.

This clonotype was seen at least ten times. CDR3 in amino acids: CATSLSCESDTQYF. The CDR3 bases are TGTGCCACCTCCCTGTCTTGTGAATCCGATACGCAGTATTTT. J is TRBJ2-3 and V is TRBV21-1; the table calls TRBD1, which could not be checked here. TRBV21-1 constitutes a pseudogene. The CDR3 is 14 amino acids.

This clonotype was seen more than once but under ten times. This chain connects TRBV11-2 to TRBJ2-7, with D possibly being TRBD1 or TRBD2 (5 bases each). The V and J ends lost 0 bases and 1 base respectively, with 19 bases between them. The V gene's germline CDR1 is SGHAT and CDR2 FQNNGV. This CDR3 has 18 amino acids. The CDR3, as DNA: TGTGCCAGCAGCTTAGATTCCGTGGTAGGGGACCGGTCCTACGAGCAGTACTTC. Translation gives CASSLDSVVGDRSYEQYF. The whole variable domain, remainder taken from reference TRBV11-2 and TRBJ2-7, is EAGVAQSPRYKIIEKRQSVAFWCNPISGHATLYWYQQILGQGPKLLIQFQNNGVVDDSQLPKDRFSAERLKGVDSTLKIQPAKLEDSAVYLCASSLDSVVGDRSYEQYFGPGTRLTVT.

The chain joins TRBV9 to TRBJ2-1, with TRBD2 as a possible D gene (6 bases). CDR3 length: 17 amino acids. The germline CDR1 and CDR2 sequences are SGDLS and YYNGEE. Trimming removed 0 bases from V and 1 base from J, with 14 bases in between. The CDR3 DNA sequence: TGTGCCAGCAGCGTAGCTTTAGAGACTAGTTCCTACAATGAGCAGTTCTTC. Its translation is CASSVALETSSYNEQFF.